A single sample is the source of the 27 T cell receptor beta chains below, sequenced in a study of CD8 T cells in Susac syndrome. A quantity of about 0.5 to 1 ug RNA underwent reverse transcription using random hexamers. MiXCR, applied by TCRdb to the immunoSEQ multiplex PCR reads, yields one record per CDR3 protein. Among about 130,000 distinct CDR3 sequences, just under 95% were seen once, and the ten largest hold about 0.18%. Sequenced sample: CD8+ T cells from PBMCs. These receptors came from a human donor with Susac syndrome.

The CDR3 DNA sequence: TGCGCCAGCGCCCAGGGGCTCAATGAGCAGTTCTTC. This gives the protein CASAQGLNEQFF. J is TRBJ2-1 and V is TRBV10-2; D is perhaps TRBD1 (6 bases). Germline loops: CDR1 WSHSY, CDR2 SAAADI. The CDR3 runs 12 residues. V was cut by 8 bases and J by 6 bases, with 11 bases left in between.

The chain carries TRBV11-2 and TRBJ2-5; 8 bases are a match to TRBD2. There are 12 residues in the CDR3. V was pared by 0 bases and J by 11 bases, with 2 bases of the junction left unmatched. Germline V gene sequence: CDR1 SGHAT, CDR2 FQNNGV. The CDR3, as DNA: TGTGCCAGCAGCTTAGAGGGACTAGAACAGTACTTC. Protein sequence: CASSLEGLEQYF.

This clonotype is a singleton in its sample. The chain couples TRBV29-1 to TRBJ2-1, with D maybe TRBD1 (6 bases). The CDR3 covers 13 residues. Germline V gene sequence: CDR1 SQVTM, CDR2 ANQGSEA. Trimming removed 5 bases at V and 5 bases at J, with 13 bases between. For the CDR3, the DNA is TGCAGCGTTTCGGCAGGGGCAAACAATGAGCAGTTCTTC. This codes for CSVSAGANNEQFF.

The chain carries TRBV5-1 and TRBJ2-5; TRBD1 aligns across 7 bases. V lost 3 bases, J lost 2 bases, and 10 bases stayed unmatched. Germline values: CDR1 SGHRS, CDR2 YFSETQ. This CDR3 is built from 16 residues. DNA for the CDR3: TGCGCCAGCAGCTCCGGAACCGGGACAGATCAAGAGACCCAGTACTTC. Encoded protein: CASSSGTGTDQETQYF.

DNA for the CDR3: TGTGCCAGCAGCCAAACTAGCGGGAGCTTCAATGAGCAGTTCTTC. It translates to CASSQTSGSFNEQFF. This rearrangement joins TRBV28 to TRBJ2-1; 11 positions match TRBD2. This CDR3 contains 15 residues. Germline V gene data show CDR1 as MDHEN and CDR2 as SYDVKM. V shed 6 bases and J 6 bases; nucleotides not matched to a gene: 7.

This clonotype occurred a few times. The junction shows a germline mismatch at one end, possibly a read error. The V gene is TRBV4-1, the J gene TRBJ2-7, with D uncertain. The CDR3 loop spans 13 amino acids. The germline V gene has CDR1 MGHRA and CDR2 YSYEKL. DNA for the CDR3: TGTGCCAGCAGTCAAGGACGTAATTACGAGCAGTACTTC. Amino acid sequence: CASSQGRNYEQYF.

V and J are TRBV5-6 and TRBJ1-1; no firm D call. The V gene lost 4 bases and the J gene lost 4 bases, with 14 bases spanning the gap. The CDR3 is 14 amino acids. In germline, CDR1 is SGHDT, CDR2 YYEEEE. The CDR3: CASSGEYSSTEAFF. For the CDR3, the DNA is TGTGCCAGCAGCGGGGAGTACTCGTCCACTGAAGCTTTCTTT.

The V gene is TRBV6-5, the J gene TRBJ2-1; TRBD1 matches 9 bases. Germline CDR1 is MNHEY and CDR2 is SVGAGI. V dropped 2 bases and J dropped 5; count of bases not matched to a gene: 4. This CDR3 is built from 15 residues. The CDR3 sequence: CASSYSDRGNNEQFF. The DNA of the CDR3 is TGTGCCAGCAGTTACAGTGACAGGGGGAACAATGAGCAGTTCTTC.

CDR3 DNA: TGTGCCAGCAGAGGCGGGAGGCATAATGAGCAGTTCTTC. The encoded protein is CASRGGRHNEQFF. The chain has TRBV13 and TRBJ2-1; 8 nucleotides align to TRBD2. Germline V gene data show CDR1 as PRHDT and CDR2 as FYEKMQ (reference sequence). Germline trimming cut 6 bases from V and 7 bases from J; bases unmatched to any gene: 5. CDR3 length: 13 amino acids.

The rearrangement links TRBV9 to TRBJ2-7; 7 nucleotides agree with TRBD1. Trimming took 3 bases from V and 5 from J; bases not matched to a gene: 5. The germline V gene has CDR1 SGDLS and CDR2 YYNGEE. The CDR3 has 13 amino acids. The chain's CDR3 is CASSAKGAHEQYF. The CDR3 DNA sequence: TGTGCCAGCAGCGCAAAGGGGGCCCACGAGCAGTACTTC.

Here the CDR3 DNA reads TGTGCCAGCCTCAATCGGGACGTTCATGGCTACACCTTC. This encodes CASLNRDVHGYTF. This chain links TRBV11-2 with TRBJ1-2; D is perhaps TRBD1 (5 bases). Germline V CDR1 and CDR2: SGHAT, FQNNGV. The CDR3 loop spans 13 amino acids. V was pared by 8 bases and J by 6 bases, with 16 bases between.

This clonotype appeared once. The rearrangement uses TRBV20-1 and TRBJ2-2; D is unclear. Trimming removed 8 bases from V and 6 bases from J, with 10 bases in between. The CDR3 extends over 11 amino acids. Germline V gives CDR1 DFQATT, CDR2 SNEGSKA (reference sequence). CDR3 nucleotides: TGCAGTACCATAAGGTCCGGGGAGCTGTTTTTT. This sequence encodes CSTIRSGELFF.

The chain combines TRBV20-1 with TRBJ2-7; a weak D match, TRBD1 (7 bases). CDR3 length: 16 amino acids. CDR1 and CDR2 from the germline V gene are DFQATT and SNEGSKA (reference sequence). The V gene lost 1 base and the J gene lost 2 bases, with 18 bases spanning the gap. CDR3 sequence (DNA): TGCAGTGCTAGAGCCCCGACTAGGGGGCAACCCTACGAGCAGTACTTC. Its protein product is CSARAPTRGQPYEQYF.

The chain couples TRBV7-9 to TRBJ2-7; no reliable D call. Trimming took 6 bases from V and 0 from J, leaving 18 bases between them. The CDR3 spans 16 residues. In germline, CDR1 is SEHNR, CDR2 FQNEAQ (reference sequence). This chain's CDR3 is CASRPSGRFVSYEQYF. Written as DNA, the CDR3 is TGTGCCAGCAGGCCCTCGGGCCGCTTTGTCTCCTACGAGCAGTACTTC. Full variable domain (remainder filled in from reference TRBV7-9 and TRBJ2-7): DTGVSQNPRHKITKRGQNVTFRCDPISEHNRLYWYRQTLGQGPEFLTYFQNEAQLEKSRLLSDRFSAERPKGSFSTLEIQRTEQGDSAMYLCASRPSGRFVSYEQYFGPGTRLTVT.

The chain joins TRBV20-1 to TRBJ2-1; TRBD2 might be the D (6 bases). Trimming removed 3 bases from V and 12 bases from J, with 12 bases in between. CDR1 and CDR2 (germline): DFQATT, SNEGSKA (reference sequence). This CDR3 contains 11 residues. Here the CDR3 DNA reads TGCAGTGCTAGGGAGGGGAGGCTGCAGTTCTTC. Amino acid sequence: CSAREGRLQFF.

The chain carries TRBV7-9 and TRBJ2-7, with D unclear. The germline gives CDR1 SEHNR, CDR2 FQNEAQ (reference sequence). The V end lost 5 bases, the J end lost 6 bases, and 11 bases lay between the germline ends. CDR3 length: 12 residues. The CDR3 DNA sequence: TGTGCCAGCAGCCGATTTAGTGGCGAGCAGTACTTC. It specifies CASSRFSGEQYF. The complete variable domain, with remaining parts taken from reference TRBV7-9 and TRBJ2-7, reads DTGVSQNPRHKITKRGQNVTFRCDPISEHNRLYWYRQTLGQGPEFLTYFQNEAQLEKSRLLSDRFSAERPKGSFSTLEIQRTEQGDSAMYLCASSRFSGEQYFGPGTRLTVT.

The chain couples TRBV29-1 to TRBJ2-7, with 8 positions matching TRBD2. V dropped 7 bases and J dropped 0; count of bases not matched to a gene: 5. Germline V gives CDR1 SQVTM, CDR2 ANQGSEA. The CDR3 contains 13 residues. The DNA of the CDR3 is TGCAGCGGGGTCGGGGGGGACTCCTACGAGCAGTACTTC. Encoded protein: CSGVGGDSYEQYF.

The V call is TRBV28, the J call TRBJ2-7; 9 bases agree with TRBD1. CDR1 and CDR2 (germline): MDHEN, SYDVKM. Trimming took 7 bases from V and 2 from J; bases not matched to a gene: 6. This CDR3 comprises 14 residues. The CDR3: CASTRQGETYEQYF. The DNA of the CDR3 is TGTGCCAGCACGAGACAGGGGGAAACCTACGAGCAGTACTTC.

The rearrangement uses TRBV27 and TRBJ1-1, with D unclear. CDR1 is MNHEY and CDR2 is SMNVEV in the germline V gene (reference sequence). V was pared by 4 bases and J by 8 bases, with 11 bases between. This CDR3 is built from 12 residues. DNA of the CDR3: TGTGCCAGCAGTTCCGCAAATCTCGAAGCTTTCTTT. Amino acids: CASSSANLEAFF.

This clonotype has just one count. The chain links TRBV28 to TRBJ2-7; D is undetermined. The length of the CDR3 is 14 residues. Per germline, CDR1 MDHEN and CDR2 SYDVKM. The V end was cut by 9 bases, the J end by 2 bases, with 17 bases between. CDR3 sequence: CASKHKGRPYEQYF. In DNA, the CDR3 is TGTGCCAGTAAGCACAAGGGCCGACCCTACGAGCAGTACTTC.

The V call is TRBV29-1, the J call TRBJ1-1, with D unclear. Per the germline V gene, CDR1 is SQVTM and CDR2 is ANQGSEA. The CDR3 length is 12 residues. The germline V and J ends were trimmed by 4 bases and 7 bases, with 13 bases remaining between them. The CDR3 coding sequence is TGCAGCGTTGGAGACCCAAGCTATGAAGCTTTCTTT. Amino acids: CSVGDPSYEAFF. The full variable domain, in which reference TRBV29-1 and TRBJ1-1 provide the parts outside the CDR3, is SAVISQKPSRDICQRGTSLTIQCQVDSQVTMMFWYRQQPGQSLTLIATANQGSEATYESGFVIDKFPISRPNLTFSTLTVSNMSPEDSSIYLCSVGDPSYEAFFGQGTRLTVV.

The chain links TRBV3-1 to TRBJ2-3; perhaps TRBD2 as D (6 bases). Germline CDR1 is LGHDT and CDR2 is YNNKEL (reference sequence). This CDR3 spans 18 amino acids. The V end was cut by 3 bases, the J end by 4 bases, with 23 bases between. CDR3 DNA sequence: TGTGCCAGCAGCCACGCTGAAATGGCTAGCGTGTCCCCAGATACGCAGTATTTT. This sequence encodes CASSHAEMASVSPDTQYF.

This sequence joins TRBV6-6 and TRBJ2-7, with 11 bases matching TRBD1. The CDR3 totals 15 residues. With 6 bases clipped from V and 3 bases from J, the junction kept 7 bases outside the gene matches. The V gene's germline CDR1 is MNHNY and CDR2 SVGAGI (reference sequence). CDR3 loop: CASRPRGQGGYEQYF. DNA for the CDR3: TGTGCCAGCAGACCCCGGGGACAGGGGGGCTACGAGCAGTACTTC.

The chain combines TRBV6-1 with TRBJ1-1; D unresolved. The CDR3 consists of 11 residues. The germline gives CDR1 MNHNS, CDR2 SASEGT. The V and J ends lost 1 base and 7 bases respectively, with 4 bases between them. CDR3 coding DNA: TGTGCCAGCAGTGAAGTGGTTGAAGCTTTCTTT. Its protein is CASSEVVEAFF.

This clonotype is a singleton in its sample. The chain is built from TRBV6-5 and TRBJ2-1; D not certain. This CDR3 spans 14 amino acids. Germline V gene sequence: CDR1 MNHEY, CDR2 SVGAGI. The ends were cut back, 0 bases at V and 3 bases at J, with 6 bases in the middle. The CDR3 spells CASSYSNNYNEQFF. CDR3 nucleotides: TGTGCCAGCAGTTACTCGAACAACTACAATGAGCAGTTCTTC.

The V gene is TRBV5-4, the J gene TRBJ1-1; D possibly corresponds to TRBD1 (5 bases). CDR3 length: 11 residues. Germline lookup yields CDR1 SGHNT and CDR2 YYREEE (reference sequence). V lost 6 bases and J 6 bases, leaving 9 bases between the germline ends. This CDR3 is CASKRGSEAFF. The CDR3 DNA is TGTGCCAGCAAAAGGGGATCTGAAGCTTTCTTT.

The chain uses TRBV4-1 and TRBJ1-1; TRBD1 agrees at 10 bases. Germline CDR1 MGHRA, CDR2 YSYEKL. The CDR3 contains 14 residues. The ends lost 3 bases at V and 8 bases at J; junction bases unmatched: 6. Here the CDR3 reads CASSHGTGAKEAFF. The CDR3, as DNA: TGCGCCAGCAGCCACGGGACAGGGGCAAAGGAAGCTTTCTTT.